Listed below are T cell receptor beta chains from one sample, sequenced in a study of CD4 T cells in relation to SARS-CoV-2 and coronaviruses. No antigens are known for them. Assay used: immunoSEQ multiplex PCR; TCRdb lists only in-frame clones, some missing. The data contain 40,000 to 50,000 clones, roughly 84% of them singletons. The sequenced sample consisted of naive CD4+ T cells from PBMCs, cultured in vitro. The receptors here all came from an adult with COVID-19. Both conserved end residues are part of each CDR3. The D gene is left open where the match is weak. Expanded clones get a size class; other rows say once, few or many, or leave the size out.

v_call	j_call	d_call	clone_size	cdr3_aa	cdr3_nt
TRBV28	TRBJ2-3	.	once	CASSGASTDTQYF	TGTGCCAGCAGTGGAGCGAGCACAGATACGCAGTATTTT
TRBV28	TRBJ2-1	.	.	CASSLPPGTSYNEQFF	TGTGCCAGCAGTTTGCCTCCCGGGACCTCCTACAATGAGCAGTTCTTC
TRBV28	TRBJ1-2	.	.	CASSFRLYGYTF	TGTGCCAGCAGTTTCCGTCTCTATGGCTACACCTTC
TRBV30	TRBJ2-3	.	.	CALTGGVMDTQYF	TGTGCCCTGACCGGGGGAGTGATGGATACGCAGTATTTT
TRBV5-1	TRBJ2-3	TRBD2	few	CASSPYLSGGSTDTQYF	TGCGCCAGCAGCCCCTACCTTAGCGGGGGGAGCACAGATACGCAGTATTTT
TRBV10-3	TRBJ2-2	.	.	CAISEPRGQGGELFF	TGTGCCATCAGTGAGCCCAGGGGCCAAGGGGGGGAGCTGTTTTTT
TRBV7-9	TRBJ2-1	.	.	CASSRGESVFNEQFF	TGTGCCAGCAGCCGAGGGGAGTCCGTCTTCAATGAGCAGTTCTTC
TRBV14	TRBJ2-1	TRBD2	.	CASSHLAGFYNEQFF	TGTGCCAGCAGCCATCTAGCGGGATTCTACAATGAGCAGTTCTTC
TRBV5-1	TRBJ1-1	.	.	CASSWPTGNTEAFF	TGCGCCAGCAGCTGGCCGACAGGGAACACTGAAGCTTTCTTT
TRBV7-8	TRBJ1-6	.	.	CASSLVSVYNSPLHF	TGTGCCAGCAGCTTAGTGTCAGTCTATAATTCACCCCTCCACTTT
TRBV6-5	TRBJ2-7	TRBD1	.	CASSKGQGVYEQYF	TGTGCCAGCAGCAAGGGACAGGGGGTCTACGAGCAGTACTTC
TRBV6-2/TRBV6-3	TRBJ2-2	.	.	CASSRDGNTGELFF	TGTGCCAGCAGTCGGGACGGGAACACCGGGGAGCTGTTTTTT
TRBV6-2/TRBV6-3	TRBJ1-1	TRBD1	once	CASSYTLARGRTEAFF	TGTGCCAGCAGTTACACCCTAGCCAGGGGGAGGACTGAAGCTTTCTTT
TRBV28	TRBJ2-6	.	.	CASRSLGSGANVLTF	TGTGCCAGCAGGTCGTTGGGTTCTGGGGCCAACGTCCTGACTTTC
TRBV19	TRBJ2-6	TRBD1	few	CASAPGTGSGANVLTF	TGTGCCAGCGCTCCAGGGACAGGCTCTGGGGCCAACGTCCTGACTTTC
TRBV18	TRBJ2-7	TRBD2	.	CASSPTAGGPYEQYF	TGTGCCAGCTCACCGACAGCGGGAGGCCCCTACGAGCAGTACTTC